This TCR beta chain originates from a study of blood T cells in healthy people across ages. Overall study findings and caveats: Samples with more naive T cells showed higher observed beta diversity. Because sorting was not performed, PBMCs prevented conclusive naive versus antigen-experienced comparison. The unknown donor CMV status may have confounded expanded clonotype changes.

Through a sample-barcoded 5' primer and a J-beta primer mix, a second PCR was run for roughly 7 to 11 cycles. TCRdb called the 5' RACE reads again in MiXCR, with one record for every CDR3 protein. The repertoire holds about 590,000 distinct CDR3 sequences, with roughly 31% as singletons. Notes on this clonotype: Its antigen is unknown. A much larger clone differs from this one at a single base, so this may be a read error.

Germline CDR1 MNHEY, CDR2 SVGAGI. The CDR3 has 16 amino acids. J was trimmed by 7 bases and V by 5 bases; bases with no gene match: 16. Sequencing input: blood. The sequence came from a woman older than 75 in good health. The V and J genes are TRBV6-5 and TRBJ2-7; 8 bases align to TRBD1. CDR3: CASSPGGPLGDNEQYF. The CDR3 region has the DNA TGTGCCAGCAGTCCAGGGGGCCCTTTGGGAGACAATGAGCAGTACTTC.